Listed below are T cell receptor beta chains from one sample, sequenced in a study of beta chain features in type 1 diabetes. Assay used: immunoSEQ multiplex PCR; TCRdb lists only in-frame clones, some missing. This table holds under 850,000 clones, around 15% found once. The sequenced sample was naive CD4+ T cells from blood. All receptors come from a young man with type 1 diabetes. Both conserved end residues are part of each CDR3.

j_gene: TRBJ1-1; v_gene: TRBV30; CDR3aa: CAWSLAGDTEAFF
j_gene: TRBJ2-7; v_gene: TRBV10-3; CDR3aa: CAIGGSGQGSYEQYF
j_gene: TRBJ2-1; v_gene: TRBV28; CDR3aa: CASSPVSGGSYNEQFF
j_gene: TRBJ1-3; v_gene: TRBV30; CDR3aa: CAWSFQGLAGNTIYF
j_gene: TRBJ1-1; v_gene: TRBV20-1; CDR3aa: CSASGGGAFF
j_gene: TRBJ1-3; v_gene: TRBV20-1; CDR3aa: CSAQAGYTIYF
j_gene: TRBJ1-1; v_gene: TRBV20-1; CDR3aa: CSPRVNTEAFF
j_gene: TRBJ2-5; v_gene: TRBV29-1; CDR3aa: CSVLGGAWETQYF
j_gene: TRBJ1-5; v_gene: TRBV6-6; CDR3aa: CASSNPGQGVEPQHF
j_gene: TRBJ1-4; v_gene: TRBV18; CDR3aa: CASSATGGPEKLFF
j_gene: TRBJ2-3; v_gene: TRBV6-5; CDR3aa: CASSPRGGGPDTQYF
j_gene: TRBJ1-6; v_gene: TRBV11-2; CDR3aa: CASSLEGGPSPLHF
j_gene: TRBJ2-7; v_gene: TRBV5-1; CDR3aa: CASSLGTLASYEQYF
j_gene: TRBJ2-5; v_gene: TRBV6-5; CDR3aa: CASNRAGLQETQYF
j_gene: TRBJ2-1; v_gene: TRBV4-2; CDR3aa: CASSQDTSGGSYNEQFF
j_gene: TRBJ1-1; v_gene: TRBV5-1; CDR3aa: CASSLSGDRMNTEAFF
j_gene: TRBJ2-1; v_gene: TRBV9; CDR3aa: CASSGFGGLTNEQFF
j_gene: TRBJ1-1; v_gene: TRBV10-3; CDR3aa: CAISDSTGPNTEAFF
j_gene: TRBJ2-7; v_gene: TRBV13; CDR3aa: CASSLGGETYEQYF
j_gene: TRBJ2-6; v_gene: TRBV9; CDR3aa: CASSVVGVPFSGANVLTF
j_gene: TRBJ2-7; v_gene: TRBV7-2; CDR3aa: CASSLRDRTYEQYF
j_gene: TRBJ2-5; v_gene: TRBV5-4; CDR3aa: CASSFNRGQGETQYF
j_gene: TRBJ1-5; v_gene: TRBV7-2; CDR3aa: CASSLGGYSNQPQHF
j_gene: TRBJ2-7; v_gene: TRBV5-4; CDR3aa: CASQPGQGFYEQYF
j_gene: TRBJ1-1; v_gene: TRBV19; CDR3aa: CASSIQGMNTEAFF
j_gene: TRBJ2-5; v_gene: TRBV5-1; CDR3aa: CASNPGPPLSHETQYF
j_gene: TRBJ2-7; v_gene: TRBV6-5; CDR3aa: CASSLDRAPSYEQYF
j_gene: TRBJ2-4; v_gene: TRBV6-1; CDR3aa: CASSEIERGVQVIQYF
j_gene: TRBJ2-7; v_gene: TRBV6-5; CDR3aa: CASSYSNLWSYEQYF
j_gene: TRBJ1-5; v_gene: TRBV29-1; CDR3aa: CSVLTGVGNQPQHF
j_gene: TRBJ2-1; v_gene: TRBV18; CDR3aa: CASSPLAGNEQFF
j_gene: TRBJ2-5; v_gene: TRBV2; CDR3aa: CASSDRETQYF
j_gene: TRBJ1-2; v_gene: TRBV7-8; CDR3aa: CASSPRALNYGYTF